The next 4 T cell receptor beta chains were all read from a single sample in a study of blood T cells in healthy people across ages. Together with a sample-barcoded 5' primer, a J-beta primer mix was included in a second PCR lasting about 6 to 11 cycles. TCRdb reanalysed the 5' RACE reads using MiXCR and keeps one entry per CDR3 protein. This sample has 890,000 or so distinct CDR3 sequences, with around 62% found just once. The specimen sequenced was blood. These TCRs come from a man aged 25-45 years in good health.

The genes are TRBV7-2 and TRBJ2-7, with D tentatively TRBD2 (6 bases). Trimming took off 7 bases at V and 2 bases at J, with 15 bases between the two ends. The CDR3 sequence is 14 residues long. CDR1 is SGHTA, CDR2 FQGNSA, per germline. The CDR3 spells CASTTTRPPYEQYF. As DNA, the CDR3 is TGTGCCAGCACTACGACTAGGCCCCCCTACGAGCAGTACTTC. The whole variable domain, remainder taken from reference TRBV7-2 and TRBJ2-7, is GAGVSQSPSNKVTEKGKDVELRCDPISGHTALYWYRQSLGQGLEFLIYFQGNSAPDKSGLPSDRFSAERTGGSVSTLTIQRTQQEDSAVYLCASTTTRPPYEQYFGPGTRLTVT.

This clonotype has just a few counts. The chain uses TRBV6-2 or TRBV6-3 and TRBJ2-1, with D perhaps matching TRBD2 (5 bases). Germline CDR1 and CDR2: MNHEY and SVGEGT. The length of the CDR3 is 14 residues. Trimming took off 5 bases at V and 1 base at J, with 9 bases between the two ends. CDR3 bases: TGTGCCAGCAGTCCCGGGAATTCCTACAATGAGCAGTTCTTC. Residues: CASSPGNSYNEQFF.

The chain recombines TRBV29-1 with TRBJ1-1, with D possibly being TRBD1 (6 bases). The CDR3 consists of 10 residues. Germline CDR1 SQVTM, CDR2 ANQGSEA. Between the trimmed V and J ends, which lost 4 bases and 12 bases, there was a span of 12 bases. The CDR3 DNA is TGCAGCGTTGTGGCAGGGGAGTCTTTCTTT. Translation gives CSVVAGESFF. Full variable domain (missing parts from reference TRBV29-1 and TRBJ1-1): SAVISQKPSRDICQRGTSLTIQCQVDSQVTMMFWYRQQPGQSLTLIATANQGSEATYESGFVIDKFPISRPNLTFSTLTVSNMSPEDSSIYLCSVVAGESFFGQGTRLTVV.

This clonotype was recorded at least ten times. The chain combines TRBV6-4 with TRBJ2-1; D might be TRBD1 (6 bases). Germline assignment: CDR1 MRHNA and CDR2 SNTAGT. V lost 2 bases and J 5 bases, leaving 7 bases between the germline ends. This CDR3 spans 13 amino acids. In DNA form, the CDR3 reads TGTGCCAGCAGTGACCGGGACAACAATGAGCAGTTCTTC. Translation: CASSDRDNNEQFF.